The source of this T cell receptor beta chain is a study of CD8 T cells in Susac syndrome. In blood CD8+ and CD4+ T cells, TCR beta underwent sequencing. Reverse transcription of about 0.5 to 1 ug RNA used random hexamers. Amplification of TCR beta CDR3 was carried out by immunoSEQ multiplex PCR, which covered 54 Vbeta and 13 Jbeta segments. TCRdb re-called the immunoSEQ multiplex PCR reads with MiXCR, one entry per CDR3 protein. The data hold approximately 140,000 distinct CDR3 sequences, with about 94% observed a single time. The CDR3 is 14 amino acids. V lost 5 bases to trimming and J lost 2 bases; unmatched junction nucleotides: 6. CDR1 and CDR2 (germline): MDHEN, SYDVKM.

The specimen was CD8+ T cells from PBMCs. J is TRBJ2-7 and V is TRBV28; 7 bases align to TRBD2. The TCR comes from a human donor in good health. CDR3 DNA sequence: TGTGCCAGCAGTCCCCAGCGGGGAGCCTACGAGCAGTACTTC. Amino acids: CASSPQRGAYEQYF. Full variable domain (remainder filled in from reference TRBV28 and TRBJ2-7): DVKVTQSSRYLVKRTGEKVFLECVQDMDHENMFWYRQDPGLGLRLIYFSYDVKMKEKGDIPEGYSVSREKKERFSLILESASTNQTSMYLCASSPQRGAYEQYFGPGTRLTVT.